This T cell receptor (beta chain) was documented in a study of CD8+ T cells in alopecia areata. The V gene end was trimmed by 4 bases and the J gene end by 4 bases; junction bases not matched to a gene: 4. Germline V gives CDR1 SGHTA, CDR2 FQGTGA. The CDR3 is 16 residues long. After isolation, RNA underwent reverse transcription to generate cDNA as the sequencing template. Profiled with immunoSEQ multiplex PCR; TCRdb holds only in-frame clones, not every one. The sample includes approximately 57,000 clones, roughly 96% of them seen just once. The input for sequencing was CD8+ T cells sorted from blood, taken at week 0. The clonotype was recovered from a human donor with alopecia areata. The chain has TRBV7-3 and TRBJ2-3, with 14 bases identical to TRBD2. DNA for the CDR3: TGTGCCAGCAGCTCGACTAGCGGGGGGGTCGCAGATACGCAGTATTTT. This translates into CASSSTSGGVADTQYF. Together with reference TRBV7-3 and TRBJ2-3, the CDR3 gives the full variable domain: GAGVSQTPSNKVTEKGKYVELRCDPISGHTALYWYRQSLGQGPEFLIYFQGTGAADDSGLPNDRFFAVRPEGSVSTLKIQRTERGDSAVYLCASSSTSGGVADTQYFGPGTRLTVL.